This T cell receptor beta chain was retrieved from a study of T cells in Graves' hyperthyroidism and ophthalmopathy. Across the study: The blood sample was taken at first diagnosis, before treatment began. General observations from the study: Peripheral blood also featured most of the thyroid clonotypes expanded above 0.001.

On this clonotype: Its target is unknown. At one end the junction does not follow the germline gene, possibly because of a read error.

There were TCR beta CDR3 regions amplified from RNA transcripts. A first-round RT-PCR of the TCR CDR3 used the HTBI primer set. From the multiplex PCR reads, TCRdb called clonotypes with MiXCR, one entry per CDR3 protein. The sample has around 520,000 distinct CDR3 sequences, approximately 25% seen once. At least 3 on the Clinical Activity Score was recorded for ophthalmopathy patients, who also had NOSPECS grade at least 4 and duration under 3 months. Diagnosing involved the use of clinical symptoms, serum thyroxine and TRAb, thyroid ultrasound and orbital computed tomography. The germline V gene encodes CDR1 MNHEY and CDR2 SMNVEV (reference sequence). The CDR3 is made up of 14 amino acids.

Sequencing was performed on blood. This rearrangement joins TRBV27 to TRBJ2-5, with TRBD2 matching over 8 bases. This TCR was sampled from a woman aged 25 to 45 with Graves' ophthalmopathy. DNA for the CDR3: TGTGCCAGCAGTTGGGCGGGGGGCCGCGAGACCAAGTACTTC. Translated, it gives CASSWAGGRETKYF.